The TCR beta chain under discussion was sequenced for a study of blood T cell repertoires in COVID-19. This table comes from immunoSEQ multiplex PCR, and its TCRdb copy is limited to in-frame clones, with some not included. Of some 150,000 clones listed, roughly nine tenths were seen once; the top ten hold roughly 1.6%. This CDR3 has 12 residues. V lost 1 base to trimming and J lost 7 bases, with 8 bases between them. Germline-derived CDR1 and CDR2 are SGHAT and FQNNGV. This chain joins TRBV11-2 and TRBJ2-7; D is unclear. The receptor was isolated from a human donor in a cohort sampled during active COVID-19. The sequenced sample was peripheral blood. The CDR3 spells CASSLGFGEQYF. CDR3 nucleotides: TGTGCCAGCAGCTTAGGGTTCGGGGAGCAGTACTTC.